This TCR beta chain was recorded in a study of blood T cell repertoires in COVID-19. About the research overall: The United States, Italy and Spain provided the acute and convalescent COVID-19 samples. In each case, the material was cDNA or gDNA derived from T cells, B-cell-depleted T cells, or PBMCs.

Original processing notes: Reference gene primer amplification in the assay estimated nucleated cell counts. Clones were sequenced by immunoSEQ multiplex PCR, and TCRdb holds only the in-frame ones, with some missing. V, J and clone size reflect that table, while D and trimming were determined from the DNA. The sample records some 240,000 clones, roughly 89% being singletons. This clonotype was obtained from a woman in her thirties or forties who had recovered from COVID-19. The sample was peripheral blood.

DNA for the CDR3: TGTGCCAGCAGTTACTCGTGGACAGGCGGTTCACCCCTCCACTTT. Its translation: CASSYSWTGGSPLHF. This chain links TRBV6-5 with TRBJ1-6, with TRBD1 identical over 7 bases. V shed 0 bases and J 9 bases; nucleotides not matched to a gene: 5. The CDR3 contains 15 residues. Germline CDR1 is MNHEY and CDR2 is SVGAGI.